This record concerns one T cell receptor (beta chain) sequence. This entry belongs to a study of monozygotic twins with inflammatory bowel disease. TCRdb reanalyzed the 5' RACE reads, giving one entry per CDR3 protein sequence and no DNA. This sample contains 85,000 to 110,000 distinct CDR3 sequences. Germline CDR1 and CDR2: KGHSH and LQKENI. The CDR3 is made up of 13 amino acids. Sequencing input: blood. This receptor was obtained from a human donor with ulcerative colitis or Crohn's disease, or a healthy co-twin of an affected twin (not recorded which). The chain couples TRBV18 to TRBJ1-2; TCRdb's D call of TRBD1 is untestable without DNA. CDR3: CASSPGTKYGYTF.